A single sample gave rise to the 13 T cell receptor beta chains below, sequenced in a study of T cells in Graves' hyperthyroidism and ophthalmopathy (dated by TCRdb to between 2018 and 2020). The library was produced with multiplex PCR. The sequencing machine was an Illumina HiSeq 2000. Amplification of TCR beta CDR3 regions was carried out from RNA transcripts. The first round of RT-PCR for the TCR CDR3 was performed with the HTBI primer set and the Qiagen OneStep RT-PCR kit. TCRdb cleaned the public reads at Q25 with fastp, built clones with MiXCR and kept in-frame beta chains. Each record represents a unique CDR3 protein, reported with the most common genes and DNA among its rows. In all, the sample holds approximately 590,000 distinct CDR3 sequences, and more than 45% of those were seen once. Roughly 8.2% of the sample is held by the ten biggest clonotypes. Sequencing was done on a sample of peripheral blood or thyroid tissue (not recorded which). The receptor source for this set is a young woman with Graves' hyperthyroidism. Donor details come from another sample of the same person, matched by shared clones.

A few counts support this clonotype. This chain connects TRBV19 to TRBJ2-2; D remains unclear. Looked up from germline, CDR1 is LNHDA and CDR2 is SQIVND (reference sequence). This CDR3 region has 13 residues. The V end lost 3 bases, the J end lost 7 bases, and 9 bases lay between the germline ends. CDR3 amino acids: CASSIELNGELFF. In DNA form, the CDR3 reads TGTGCCAGTAGTATCGAGCTTAACGGGGAGCTGTTTTTT.

In its sample, this clonotype was seen many times. The chain has TRBV10-3 and TRBJ2-5; D is possibly TRBD2 (5 bases). Per the germline V gene, CDR1 is ENHRY and CDR2 is SYGVKD. This CDR3 contains 13 residues. The V end was cut by 6 bases, the J end by 1 base, with 9 bases between. CDR3 loop: CAIREGAQETQYF. DNA of the CDR3: TGTGCCATCAGAGAGGGAGCCCAAGAGACCCAGTACTTC.

This clonotype has ten or more counts. In DNA form, the CDR3 reads TGTGCCATCAGTGATGGGGGTCGGAGTGGCTACACCTTC. Protein product: CAISDGGRSGYTF. V is TRBV10-3 and J is TRBJ1-2, with D possibly being TRBD1 (5 bases). The V end lost 3 bases, the J end lost 7 bases, and 12 bases lay between the germline ends. The germline V gene encodes CDR1 ENHRY and CDR2 SYGVKD. The CDR3 consists of 13 residues.

The rearrangement links TRBV2 to TRBJ1-2; tentatively, D is TRBD1 (6 bases). With 6 bases removed from V and 8 bases from J, the gap between germline ends came to 13 bases. In germline, CDR1 is SNHLY, CDR2 FYNNEI. This CDR3 has 12 residues. The CDR3 is CASSSGQPGYTF. The CDR3 nucleotides read TGTGCCAGCAGCTCAGGACAGCCCGGCTACACCTTC.

The chain joins TRBV20-1 to TRBJ1-6, with 7 bases identical to TRBD1. CDR1 is DFQATT and CDR2 is SNEGSKA in the germline V gene (reference sequence). The CDR3 length is 12 residues. The CDR3 region is CRARQGNSPLHF. The CDR3 nucleotides read TGCAGGGCAAGACAGGGAAATTCACCCCTCCACTTT.

This clonotype was seen only once. The junction departs from the called germline gene at one end, perhaps through a read error. This rearrangement joins TRBV7-2 to TRBJ1-1; D remains unclear. CDR3 length equals 16 residues. The germline V gene encodes CDR1 SGHTA and CDR2 FQGNSA. The CDR3 here is CASGFGPLGSNTEAFF. The DNA for the CDR3 is TGTGCCAGCGGCTTCGGCCCTCTGGGGTCGAACACTGAAGCTTTCTTT.

As regards this clonotype: This may be a read error, as it is one base from a much larger clone. V usage is TRBV20-1 and J usage is TRBJ1-4; D perhaps matches TRBD1 (6 bases). V lost 1 base and J 8 bases, leaving 14 bases between the germline ends. The CDR3 runs to 14 residues. Germline V CDR1 and CDR2: DFQATT, SNEGSKA (reference sequence). In nucleotides, the CDR3 is TGCAGTGCTAGAGGTACCGGGGGCTGGGAAAAACTGTTTTTT. This sequence encodes CSARGTGGWEKLFF.

CDR3 amino acids: CATSDSTAGTGGEKLFF. The CDR3 DNA follows: TGTGCCACCAGTGATTCAACGGCCGGGACAGGGGGTGAAAAACTGTTTTTT. The J gene is TRBJ1-4, the V gene TRBV24-1; TRBD1 matches 11 bases. CDR3 size: 17 residues. Germline CDR1 reads KGHDR; CDR2 reads SFDVKD. V trimming: 2 bases; J trimming: 7 bases; junction bases outside the gene matches: 8.

The CDR3 here is CASSESGGSDTQYF. CDR3 sequence (DNA): TGTGCCAGCAGTGAATCGGGCGGGAGCGATACGCAGTATTTT. The genes are TRBV25-1 and TRBJ2-3, with TRBD2 matching 7 bases. The V segment lost 1 base and the J segment 6 bases; nucleotides outside the gene matches: 4. This CDR3 contains 14 residues. In germline, CDR1 is MGHDK, CDR2 SYGVNS.

The chain has TRBV5-5 and TRBJ1-6, with 8 nucleotides matching TRBD1. The CDR3 consists of 14 residues. Germline trimming cut 4 bases from V and 8 bases from J; bases unmatched to any gene: 5. The germline V gene has CDR1 SGHKS and CDR2 YYEKEE (reference sequence). The CDR3 sequence: CASSIRGLDSPLHF. CDR3 DNA sequence: TGTGCCAGCAGCATCAGGGGGCTAGATTCACCCCTCCACTTT.

This clonotype has a single count. The gene calls are TRBV29-1 and TRBJ1-2; no clear D. The germline V and J ends were trimmed by 0 bases and 1 base, with 9 bases remaining between them. Germline CDR1 is SQVTM and CDR2 is ANQGSEA. CDR3 length equals 14 residues. This chain's CDR3 is CSVEEWADNYGYTF. The DNA for the CDR3 is TGCAGCGTTGAAGAGTGGGCAGATAACTATGGCTACACCTTC.

As concerns this clonotype: Given a much more abundant clone one base away, this may be a read error. The chain joins TRBV2 to TRBJ2-5; D is perhaps TRBD1 (6 bases). The CDR3 is made up of 13 amino acids. V lost 3 bases, J lost 5 bases, and 10 bases lay in between. Germline V gene lookup returns CDR1 SNHLY and CDR2 FYNNEI. The DNA of the CDR3 is TGTGCCAGCAGTGAGAGGGGGTTGGAGACCCAGTACTTC. The encoded protein is CASSERGLETQYF.

This clonotype was counted many times. The chain uses TRBV2 and TRBJ1-1; the D is unclear. This CDR3 is built from 13 residues. From germline, CDR1 is SNHLY and CDR2 FYNNEI. V was cut by 11 bases and J by 1 base, with 14 bases left in between. The CDR3 nucleotides are TGTGCCGGAGAAAGGACGGAGAACACTGAAGCTTTCTTT. Translating it yields CAGERTENTEAFF.